These 27 T cell receptor beta chains came from one sample sequenced in a study of T-cell reconstitution after alpha-beta-depleted transplantation in children. It was with unique molecular identifiers that the TCRbeta library was prepared. TCRdb re-called the PCR reads through MiXCR, storing one row per CDR3 protein. Here the sample spans 900,000 or so distinct CDR3 sequences, roughly 15% being singletons. The source was PBMCs, mostly from graft donor cells, collected 360 days after TCRalphabeta/CD19-depleted stem cell transplant. These receptor sequences come from a male patient younger than 18 who had a stem cell transplant for acute lymphoblastic leukemia, so the T cells may come from the graft donor.

This clonotype was detected many times. V gene TRBV29-1 combines with J gene TRBJ2-7, with 7 bases fitting TRBD2. V gave up 7 bases and J gave up 4 bases; unmatched junction bases: 7. The CDR3 extends over 12 amino acids. Germline CDR1 SQVTM, CDR2 ANQGSEA. In DNA form, the CDR3 reads TGCAGCGCTAGGGAGGGAGGATACGAGCAGTACTTC. It is translated as CSAREGGYEQYF.

This clonotype has ten or more counts. The chain employs TRBV3-1 and TRBJ2-6; 8 bases align to TRBD1. Per the germline V gene, CDR1 is LGHDT and CDR2 is YNNKEL (reference sequence). V shed 5 bases and J 0 bases; nucleotides not matched to a gene: 6. The length of the CDR3 is 17 residues. The CDR3 sequence is CASSWTGTVSGANVLTF. The CDR3 bases are TGTGCCAGCAGCTGGACAGGGACTGTCTCTGGGGCCAACGTCCTGACTTTC.

This clonotype came up many times. The chain is built from TRBV20-1 and TRBJ2-3, with 11 bases that match TRBD2. Germline V CDR1 and CDR2: DFQATT, SNEGSKA (reference sequence). The CDR3 loop spans 13 amino acids. This chain's CDR3 is CTRTSGSTDTQYF. DNA for the CDR3: TGCACTCGGACTAGCGGGAGCACAGATACGCAGTATTTT.

V is TRBV12-3 or TRBV12-4 and J is TRBJ1-5; 8 positions agree with TRBD1. CDR3 size: 14 residues. With 5 bases clipped from V and 7 bases from J, the junction kept 7 bases outside the gene matches. The CDR3 is CASSRTGTGQPQHF. The CDR3 bases are TGTGCCAGCAGTCGGACAGGGACTGGGCAGCCCCAGCATTTT.

This sequence joins TRBV6-5 and TRBJ1-2, with D possibly matching TRBD1 (5 bases). V was clipped by 2 bases and J by 4 bases, with 14 bases between them. The germline gives CDR1 MNHEY, CDR2 SVGAGI. The CDR3 covers 15 residues. CDR3 residues: CASSYGAGTGYGYTF. Written as DNA, the CDR3 is TGTGCCAGCAGTTACGGGGCAGGGACCGGCTATGGCTACACCTTC.

About this clonotype itself: Given the absence of the conserved phenylalanine or tryptophan at the CDR3 end, a read error is likely. The chain couples TRBV5-1 to TRBJ2-1, with 11 positions matching TRBD2. The CDR3 spans 14 residues. Germline-derived CDR1 and CDR2 are SGHRS and YFSETQ. Germline trimming cut 5 bases from V and 9 bases from J; bases unmatched to any gene: 7. In DNA, the CDR3 is TGCGCCAGCAGTGTGGGGCTAGCGGGAGGTGAGCAGTTCCTC. Its translation: CASSVGLAGGEQFL.

This clonotype showed up just a few times. J is TRBJ2-5 and V is TRBV29-1; no clear D gene. CDR3 length: 13 amino acids. CDR1 is SQVTM and CDR2 is ANQGSEA in the germline V gene. Trimming removed 1 base at V and 0 bases at J, with 6 bases between. The DNA for the CDR3 is TGCAGCGTTGAAGTCATAAACCAAGAGACCCAGTACTTC. Translating it yields CSVEVINQETQYF. Together with reference TRBV29-1 and TRBJ2-5, the CDR3 gives the full variable domain: SAVISQKPSRDICQRGTSLTIQCQVDSQVTMMFWYRQQPGQSLTLIATANQGSEATYESGFVIDKFPISRPNLTFSTLTVSNMSPEDSSIYLCSVEVINQETQYFGPGTRLLVL.

The table lists this clonotype with a few counts. The V and J genes are TRBV11-1 and TRBJ2-6; 7 nucleotides line up with TRBD1. CDR1 is SGHAT and CDR2 is FQDESV in the germline V gene (reference sequence). CDR3 size: 18 residues. Trimming cost V 3 bases and J 0 bases; bases outside gene matches: 8. The CDR3 region is CASSFPGGLYSGANVLTF. The DNA of the CDR3 is TGTGCCAGCAGCTTCCCAGGGGGATTATACTCTGGGGCCAACGTCCTGACTTTC.

This chain links TRBV18 with TRBJ2-5; the D gene is possibly TRBD2 (6 bases). The CDR3 consists of 16 residues. V was trimmed by 2 bases and J by 5 bases, leaving 18 bases between them. The germline V gene encodes CDR1 KGHSH and CDR2 LQKENI. The CDR3: CASSPSSGGNGETQYF. CDR3 DNA sequence: TGTGCCAGCTCACCATCGAGTGGGGGGAATGGCGAGACCCAGTACTTC.

V and J are TRBV7-8 and TRBJ1-2; D remains unclear. Germline V CDR1 and CDR2: SGHVS, FQNEAQ. This CDR3 comprises 17 residues. V was shortened by 0 bases and J by 8 bases, with 22 bases between the two germline ends. The CDR3 protein is CASSLASPRTPERGYTF. In DNA, the CDR3 is TGTGCCAGCAGCTTAGCGAGCCCCCGGACTCCCGAGAGGGGCTACACCTTC.

Notes on this clonotype: The junction differs from germline at one of its ends, possibly a read error. This chain connects TRBV11-2 to TRBJ2-3; TRBD1 is a possible D gene (5 bases). The CDR3 has 12 residues. Germline V gene lookup returns CDR1 SGHAT and CDR2 FQNNGV. The chain's CDR3 is CASSRREDTLYF. CDR3 DNA: TGTGCCAGCAGCCGCAGGGAAGATACGCTGTATTTT.

The table lists this clonotype with a few counts. The chain uses TRBV5-1 and TRBJ2-5; no definite D call. Germline lookup yields CDR1 SGHRS and CDR2 YFSETQ. V shed 1 base and J shed 5 bases, with 6 bases lying between them. The CDR3 runs to 12 residues. The CDR3 DNA reads TGCGCCAGCAGCTTGAGGGATGAGACCCAGTACTTC. This translates into CASSLRDETQYF.

The J gene is TRBJ1-1, the V gene TRBV3-1; 7 bases agree with TRBD1. Germline V gene data show CDR1 as LGHDT and CDR2 as YNNKEL (reference sequence). The V gene end was trimmed by 5 bases and the J gene end by 1 base; junction bases not matched to a gene: 19. The CDR3 is made up of 19 amino acids. CDR3 nucleotide sequence: TGTGCCAGCAGCGTAGCAGAGCGGCCCCTGACAGGGACGAACACTGAAGCTTTCTTT. It translates to CASSVAERPLTGTNTEAFF.

J is TRBJ2-7 and V is TRBV4-1, with 7 bases lining up with TRBD2. V shed 4 bases and J 4 bases; nucleotides not matched to a gene: 10. The CDR3 is 15 amino acids. Germline V gene lookup returns CDR1 MGHRA and CDR2 YSYEKL. The CDR3 sequence: CASSPSSGNQYEQYF. CDR3 nucleotide sequence: TGCGCCAGCAGCCCATCAAGCGGGAATCAATACGAGCAGTACTTC.

The chain combines TRBV10-3 with TRBJ2-7; TRBD1 aligns across 9 bases. Germline CDR1 reads ENHRY; CDR2 reads SYGVKD. The CDR3 spans 13 residues. The junction had 8 bases not matched to a gene; V was cut back by 7 bases and J by 7 bases. For the CDR3, the DNA is TGTGCCATCAAAGGGACAGGGATGGGAGAGCAGTACTTC. Amino acids: CAIKGTGMGEQYF.

In the case of this clonotype: One end of the junction does not line up with germline, which may come from a read error. The chain combines TRBV12-3 or TRBV12-4 with TRBJ2-1; 10 nucleotides agree with TRBD2. CDR3 length: 18 amino acids. The CDR3, as DNA: TGTGCCAGCTGTTTTGGGGGCCCTAGCGGGAGCTCCTACAATGAGCAGTTCTTC. It is translated as CASCFGGPSGSSYNEQFF.

This clonotype was detected ten times or more. The chain recombines TRBV25-1 with TRBJ2-7; tentative D call: TRBD1 (5 bases). V was clipped by 5 bases and J by 8 bases, with 22 bases between them. The CDR3 spans 15 residues. Germline CDR1 MGHDK, CDR2 SYGVNS. The CDR3 DNA reads as TGTGCCAGCAGTTACAGGACCCACAACCCTACGAAGCAGTACTTC. It specifies CASSYRTHNPTKQYF.

The chain recombines TRBV12-3 or TRBV12-4 with TRBJ2-7; D perhaps matches TRBD1 (6 bases). This CDR3 is built from 15 residues. Trimming removed 3 bases at V and 0 bases at J, with 12 bases between. The CDR3 spells CASSFEGVGSYEQYF. CDR3 DNA sequence: TGTGCCAGCAGTTTCGAGGGGGTGGGCTCCTACGAGCAGTACTTC.

This clonotype was detected only a few times. The chain's CDR3 is CATSRDRVWGETQYF. For the CDR3, the DNA is TGTGCCACCAGCCGCGACAGGGTTTGGGGAGAGACCCAGTACTTC. The chain joins TRBV15 to TRBJ2-5; 7 bases match TRBD1. The CDR3 runs 15 residues. Germline V gene sequence: CDR1 LNHNV, CDR2 YYDKDF (reference sequence). Trimming took 5 bases from V and 4 from J; bases not matched to a gene: 10.

The chain recombines TRBV29-1 with TRBJ1-5, with 10 positions matching TRBD1. The CDR3 loop spans 16 amino acids. Per germline, CDR1 SQVTM and CDR2 ANQGSEA. Trimming removed 4 bases from V and 8 bases from J; junction bases left unmatched: 14. CDR3 in DNA: TGCAGCGTTGTAGACAACCGGGACAGGGGTCGGGAGCCCCAGCATTTT. This codes for CSVVDNRDRGREPQHF.

There are a few counts of this clonotype. This chain links TRBV5-5 with TRBJ1-2; tentative D call: TRBD1 (5 bases). The V end was cut by 0 bases, the J end by 8 bases, with 14 bases between. Germline CDR1 SGHKS, CDR2 YYEKEE (reference sequence). The CDR3 length is 14 residues. The CDR3 region is CASSLGAQGRGYTF. The CDR3 DNA reads TGTGCCAGCAGCTTGGGGGCGCAGGGCCGGGGCTACACCTTC.

This chain uses TRBV20-1 with TRBJ2-3, with TRBD2 as a possible D gene (6 bases). V was pared by 0 bases and J by 3 bases, with 7 bases between. The CDR3 has 13 amino acids. Germline CDR1 DFQATT, CDR2 SNEGSKA (reference sequence). CDR3 in amino acids: CSARDGRTDTQYF. CDR3 sequence (DNA): TGCAGTGCTAGAGACGGGAGAACAGATACGCAGTATTTT.

The chain combines TRBV5-1 with TRBJ2-3, with TRBD2 matching 7 bases. After removal of 7 bases from V and 2 bases from J, the junction contained 10 bases not matched to a gene. CDR3 length equals 15 residues. CDR1 and CDR2 from the germline V gene are SGHRS and YFSETQ. As DNA, the CDR3 is TGCGCCAGCTCGCGGGGGTCGATCTCCACAGATACGCAGTATTTT. Protein product: CASSRGSISTDTQYF.

The table lists this clonotype with many counts. The J gene is TRBJ2-7, the V gene TRBV7-6; 9 nucleotides align to TRBD1. This CDR3 has 16 amino acids. V lost 4 bases, J lost 1 base, and 8 bases stayed unmatched. The germline gives CDR1 SGHVS, CDR2 FNYEAQ. DNA for the CDR3: TGTGCCAGCAGCTGGGCCGGGACAGGGACTTCCTACGAGCAGTACTTC. It encodes CASSWAGTGTSYEQYF. Full variable domain (rest looked up from reference TRBV7-6 and TRBJ2-7): GAGVSQSPRYKVTKRGQDVALRCDPISGHVSLYWYRQALGQGPEFLTYFNYEAQQDKSGLPNDRFSAERPEGSISTLTIQRTEQRDSAMYRCASSWAGTGTSYEQYFGPGTRLTVT.

This clonotype was recorded a few times. This chain connects TRBV29-1 to TRBJ2-3, with D perhaps matching TRBD1 (6 bases). CDR1 SQVTM and CDR2 ANQGSEA come from the germline V gene. The CDR3 is made up of 13 amino acids. The V gene lost 4 bases and the J gene lost 3 bases, with 11 bases spanning the gap. The CDR3 coding sequence is TGCAGCGTTGTAACCCAGGGGACAGATACGCAGTATTTT. Amino acid sequence: CSVVTQGTDTQYF.

CDR3 sequence reads: CASNPGGSYNEQFF. CDR3 DNA: TGTGCCAGCAACCCCGGGGGCTCCTACAATGAGCAGTTCTTC. The chain couples TRBV7-9 to TRBJ2-1; the D gene is possibly TRBD2 (6 bases). V lost 7 bases and J 0 bases, leaving 10 bases between the germline ends. Germline V gives CDR1 SEHNR, CDR2 FQNEAQ (reference sequence). This CDR3 has 14 residues.

This clonotype was seen more than once but under ten times. The chain links TRBV29-1 to TRBJ1-1; D possibly corresponds to TRBD1 (5 bases). The CDR3 is 15 residues long. Per the germline V gene, CDR1 is SQVTM and CDR2 is ANQGSEA. The V gene lost 3 bases and the J gene lost 3 bases, with 17 bases spanning the gap. CDR3 sequence (DNA): TGCAGCGTTGATGGCAGGGTGACGAGGGACACTGAAGCTTTCTTT. Encoded protein: CSVDGRVTRDTEAFF.